The 10 T cell receptor beta chains presented below share a single source sample, sequenced in a study of blood T cell repertoires in COVID-19. Repertoires were generated with immunoSEQ multiplex PCR, while TCRdb's copy carries only in-frame clones and drops some. This sample carries about 150,000 clones, 70% to 90% of them seen once, and the ten largest clones take around 4.2%. Sequenced sample: PBMCs or T cells enriched from blood (not recorded which). These receptors came from a man aged 50-60 years who had recovered from COVID-19.

V and J are TRBV19 and TRBJ2-1; possible D gene TRBD1, 5 bases. CDR3 length: 17 residues. CDR1 is LNHDA and CDR2 is SQIVND in the germline V gene (reference sequence). V gave up 2 bases and J gave up 4 bases, with 18 bases separating them. CDR3 sequence (DNA): TGTGCCAGTAGTATAATGAATTCGCCAGGGATATACAATGAGCAGTTCTTC. Its protein is CASSIMNSPGIYNEQFF.

The chain carries TRBV9 and TRBJ2-1; 14 bases agree with TRBD2. V lost 4 bases, J lost 7 bases, and 7 bases stayed unmatched. Germline V CDR1 and CDR2: SGDLS, YYNGEE. CDR3 length: 16 residues. The CDR3 coding sequence is TGTGCCAGCAGCTTTACCGGGACTAGCGGGGGTAATGAGCAGTTCTTC. Translated: CASSFTGTSGGNEQFF.

This clone was observed a few times. V and J are TRBV14 and TRBJ2-3; no clear D gene. The germline V gene has CDR1 SGHDN and CDR2 FVKESK. Trimming removed 0 bases from V and 3 bases from J, with 13 bases in between. The CDR3 extends over 16 amino acids. CDR3: CASSQETSRGTDTQYF. The DNA for the CDR3 is TGTGCCAGCAGCCAAGAGACGTCCAGAGGTACAGATACGCAGTATTTT.

The V gene is TRBV5-1, the J gene TRBJ2-7, with 13 positions matching TRBD2. The length of the CDR3 is 15 residues. The V gene's germline CDR1 is SGHRS and CDR2 YFSETQ. Trimming cost V 0 bases and J 6 bases; bases outside gene matches: 3. The CDR3 DNA follows: TGCGCCAGCAGCTTGGGGACTAGCGGGAGTAGCGAGCAGTACTTC. Protein sequence: CASSLGTSGSSEQYF.

The chain uses TRBV7-9 and TRBJ1-1; D is unresolved. The V end lost 3 bases, the J end lost 4 bases, and 9 bases lay between the germline ends. Germline CDR1 and CDR2: SEHNR and FQNEAQ (reference sequence). CDR3 length equals 13 residues. The CDR3, as DNA: TGTGCCAGCAGCTTGTCGGGGAGCACTGAAGCTTTCTTT. It yields the protein CASSLSGSTEAFF.

The chain joins TRBV5-6 to TRBJ1-4, with D perhaps TRBD1 (5 bases). V was shortened by 0 bases and J by 6 bases, with 12 bases between the two germline ends. There are 15 residues in the CDR3. Germline CDR1 and CDR2: SGHDT and YYEEEE. The CDR3, as DNA: TGTGCCAGCAGCTTGGCCGGCAGGGTGGATGAAAAACTGTTTTTT. This sequence encodes CASSLAGRVDEKLFF.

The chain combines TRBV5-1 with TRBJ1-1; 9 nucleotides align to TRBD1. This CDR3 has 15 amino acids. Per germline, CDR1 SGHRS and CDR2 YFSETQ. J was trimmed by 1 base and V by 4 bases; bases with no gene match: 5. This CDR3 reads CASSAGTGRNTEAFF. In DNA form, the CDR3 reads TGCGCCAGCAGCGCCGGGACAGGGAGGAACACTGAAGCTTTCTTT. The full variable domain, rest sourced from reference TRBV5-1 and TRBJ1-1, is KAGVTQTPRYLIKTRGQQVTLSCSPISGHRSVSWYQQTPGQGLQFLFEYFSETQRNKGNFPGRFSGRQFSNSRSEMNVSTLELGDSALYLCASSAGTGRNTEAFFGQGTRLTVV.

The chain carries TRBV4-1 and TRBJ2-5; TRBD1 agrees at 8 bases. The length of the CDR3 is 14 residues. J lost 5 bases, V lost 5 bases, and 7 bases had no gene match. The V gene's germline CDR1 is MGHRA and CDR2 YSYEKL. CDR3 protein: CASSDTGGRETQYF. The CDR3 coding sequence is TGCGCCAGCAGCGACACAGGGGGTAGGGAGACCCAGTACTTC.

Notes on this clone: One junction end does not reproduce the germline sequence, and a read error may be involved. The rearrangement uses TRBV6-5 and TRBJ1-1; D possibly corresponds to TRBD1 (5 bases). Germline V CDR1 and CDR2: MNHEY, SVGAGI. The CDR3 runs 14 residues. CDR3: CATSYRTMNTEAFF. CDR3 DNA: TGTGCCACCAGTTATAGGACAATGAACACTGAAGCTTTCTTT.

This clone was seen a single time. The chain has TRBV19 and TRBJ1-2; TRBD1 is a possible D gene (5 bases). Trimming removed 1 base at V and 0 bases at J, with 9 bases between. This CDR3 has 15 amino acids. The V gene's germline CDR1 is LNHDA and CDR2 SQIVND (reference sequence). The CDR3 here is CASSIGQSTNYGYTF. The CDR3 DNA is TGTGCCAGTAGTATAGGACAGTCTACTAACTATGGCTACACCTTC.